Listed below are T cell receptor beta chains from one sample, sequenced in a study of blood T cell repertoires in COVID-19. Clones were read by immunoSEQ multiplex PCR, and TCRdb kept only the in-frame ones, dropping some. The table lists under 200,000 clones, 80% of them singletons, with 3% to 4% in the top ten. Input material: PBMCs or T cells enriched from blood (not recorded which). The source is a woman aged 55-69 years who had recovered from COVID-19. The CDR3 runs from the conserved cysteine through the conserved F or W. A D gene is named only where the DNA matches it firmly. Expanded clones get a size class; other rows say once, few or many, or leave the size out.

-,TRBJ2-6,-,TRBV6-1,CASSVSHSSGANVLTF,TGTGCCAGCAGTGTCTCCCATAGTTCTGGGGCCAACGTCCTGACTTTC
-,TRBJ2-3,-,TRBV19,CASSNEGAPNTQYF,TGTGCCAGTAGTAATGAGGGCGCCCCCAATACGCAGTATTTT
-,TRBJ2-7,-,TRBV2,CASRAREGGEQYF,TGTGCCAGCAGAGCAAGAGAGGGAGGCGAGCAGTACTTC
-,TRBJ2-7,TRBD2,TRBV18,CASSGTSGPYEQYF,TGTGCCAGCTCGGGGACTAGCGGACCCTACGAGCAGTACTTC
-,TRBJ1-5,TRBD1,TRBV11-2,CASSKDRGGNQPQHF,TGTGCCAGCAGTAAAGACAGGGGAGGGAATCAGCCCCAGCATTTT
-,TRBJ2-4,TRBD2,TRBV3-1/TRBV3-2,CASSLGGAGIQYF,TGTGCCAGCAGCCTCGGGGGGGCGGGCATTCAGTACTTC
-,TRBJ1-6,TRBD1,TRBV3-1/TRBV3-2,CASGDRGNSPLHF,TGTGCCAGTGGGGACAGGGGAAATTCACCCCTCCACTTT
-,TRBJ1-4,TRBD1,TRBV30,CAWKGGTGSEKLFF,TGTGCCTGGAAAGGAGGGACAGGGAGTGAAAAACTGTTTTTT
few,TRBJ1-4,TRBD1,TRBV14,CASSRQGIGEKLFF,TGTGCCAGCAGCAGACAGGGCATTGGTGAAAAACTGTTTTTT
-,TRBJ2-2,-,TRBV6-5,CASSPLGADTGELFF,TGTGCCAGCAGTCCGCTTGGGGCTGACACCGGGGAGCTGTTTTTT
-,TRBJ1-1,-,TRBV3-1/TRBV3-2,CASSQGQQNTEAFF,TGTGCCAGCAGCCAGGGGCAGCAGAACACTGAAGCTTTCTTT
-,TRBJ1-4,TRBD1,TRBV5-1,CASSFAGGFNEKLFF,TGCGCCAGCAGCTTCGCAGGGGGCTTTAATGAAAAACTGTTTTTT
-,TRBJ2-3,-,TRBV6-1,CASSELSGSTDTQYF,TGTGCCAGCAGTGAACTGAGCGGAAGCACAGATACGCAGTATTTT
-,TRBJ1-2,-,TRBV24-1,CATSDRTRAAGYTF,TGTGCCACCAGTGATCGGACGAGGGCGGCGGGCTACACCTTC